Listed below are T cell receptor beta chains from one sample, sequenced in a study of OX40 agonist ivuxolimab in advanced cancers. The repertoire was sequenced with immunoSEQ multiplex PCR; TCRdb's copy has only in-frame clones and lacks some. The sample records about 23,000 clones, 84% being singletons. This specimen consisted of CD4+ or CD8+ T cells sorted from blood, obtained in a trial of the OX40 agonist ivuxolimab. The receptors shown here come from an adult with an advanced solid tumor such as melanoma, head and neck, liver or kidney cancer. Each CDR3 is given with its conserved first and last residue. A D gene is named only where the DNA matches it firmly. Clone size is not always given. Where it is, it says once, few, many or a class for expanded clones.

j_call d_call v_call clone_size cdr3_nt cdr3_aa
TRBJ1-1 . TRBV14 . TGTGCCAGCAGCCATCCCACCACTGAAGCTTTCTTT CASSHPTTEAFF
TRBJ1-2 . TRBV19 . TGTGCCAGTACCCCGAGGGCGGGGCACTATGGCTACACCTTC CASTPRAGHYGYTF
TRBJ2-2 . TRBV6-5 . TGTGCCAGCAGTTACGGGAACTATGGCGGGGAGCTGTTTTTT CASSYGNYGGELFF
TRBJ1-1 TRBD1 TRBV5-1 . TGCGCCAGCAGCTGGGACAGGGTCACTGAAGCTTTCTTT CASSWDRVTEAFF
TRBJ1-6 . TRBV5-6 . TGTGCCAGCAGCCTCGGTGGGGGATCACCCCTCCACTTT CASSLGGGSPLHF
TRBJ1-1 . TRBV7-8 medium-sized TGTGCCAGCAGCCCCGGGGCTAGCACTGAAGCTTTCTTT CASSPGASTEAFF
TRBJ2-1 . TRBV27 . TGTGCCAGCAGTTTATCGGTCTCTTTCAATGAGCAGTTCTTC CASSLSVSFNEQFF
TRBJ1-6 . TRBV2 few TGTGCCAGCAAAGGGGGTCCACCCCTCCACTTT CASKGGPPLHF
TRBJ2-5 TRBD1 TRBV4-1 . TGCGCCAGCAGCCCCATTACAGGGGTAGAGACCCAGTACTTC CASSPITGVETQYF
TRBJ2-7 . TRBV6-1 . TGTGCCAGCAGTGAAGAACGCGACCCCCCAAGGGAGCAGTACTTC CASSEERDPPREQYF
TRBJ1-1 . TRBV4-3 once TGCGCCAGCAGCCAAGCCGAGGGGGGGGGCTGGGGCACTGAAGCTTTCTTT CASSQAEGGGWGTEAFF
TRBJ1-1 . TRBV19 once TGTGCCAGTAGTATAGGACAGATGAACACTGAAGCTTTCTTT CASSIGQMNTEAFF
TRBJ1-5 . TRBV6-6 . TGTGCCAGCAGGCAAGATTCGGGACTTGGGGATCAGCCCCAGCATTTT CASRQDSGLGDQPQHF
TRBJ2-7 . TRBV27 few TGTGCCAGCGGCGCCTTGGGGACACGATGGGGGCAGTACTTC CASGALGTRWGQYF
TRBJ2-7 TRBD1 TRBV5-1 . TGCGCCAGCAGCGATGACAGGGCCTACGAGCAGTACTTC CASSDDRAYEQYF
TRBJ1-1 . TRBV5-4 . TGTGCCAGCAGCTTGGGAGCGGCTGAAGCTTTCTTT CASSLGAAEAFF
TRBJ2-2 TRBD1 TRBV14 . TGTGCCAGCAGCCGTGGTGTGGGACAGGGGAGAAGGGAGCTGTTTTTT CASSRGVGQGRRELFF
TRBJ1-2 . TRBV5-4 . TGTGCCAGCAGCTTCGGGGACTATGGCTACACCTTC CASSFGDYGYTF
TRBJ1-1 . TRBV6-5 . TGTGCCAGCAATCCGGGGGAATCAGAAGCTTTCTTT CASNPGESEAFF
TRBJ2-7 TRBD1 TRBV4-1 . TGCGCCAGCAGCCAAGGGACAGGGAGGTACGAGCAGTACTTC CASSQGTGRYEQYF
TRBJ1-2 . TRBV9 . TGTGCCAGCAGCGCTTCCCCCGGGTCCGAGGGAGAAGGCTACACCTTC CASSASPGSEGEGYTF
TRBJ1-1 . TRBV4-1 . TGCGCCAGCAGCCAAGGAAAGGCTGAAGCTTTCTTT CASSQGKAEAFF
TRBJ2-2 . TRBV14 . TGTGCCAGCAGCCGGATCCCCGGGACCCATGCGAACACCGGGGAGCTGTTTTTT CASSRIPGTHANTGELFF
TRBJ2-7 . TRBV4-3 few TGCGCCAGCAGCCCGACCCCGATGGGGACCGAGCAGTACTTC CASSPTPMGTEQYF
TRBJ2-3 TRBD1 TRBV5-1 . TGCGCCAGCAGCCCTAGGACAGGAAACACAGATACGCAGTATTTT CASSPRTGNTDTQYF
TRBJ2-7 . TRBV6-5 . TGTGCCAGCAGTTATGGCCGCGAGCAGTACTTC CASSYGREQYF
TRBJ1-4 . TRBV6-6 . TGTGCCAGCAGTTACTCGGGGCAGGGTGAAAAACTGTTTTTT CASSYSGQGEKLFF
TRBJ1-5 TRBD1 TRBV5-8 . TGTGCCAGCAGCTTGATGGTGCAGGGGGGGCAGCCCCAGCATTTT CASSLMVQGGQPQHF
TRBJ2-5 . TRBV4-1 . TGCGCCAGCAGCCAAGAAACGGGGGTAGGAGAGACCCAGTACTTC CASSQETGVGETQYF
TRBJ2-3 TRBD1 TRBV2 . TGTGCCAGCAGTCCAGGGGGCCGCAGCACAGATACGCAGTATTTT CASSPGGRSTDTQYF
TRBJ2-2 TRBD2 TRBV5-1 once TGCGCCAGCAGCTGGGAGGGGAACACCGGGGAGCTGTTTTTT CASSWEGNTGELFF